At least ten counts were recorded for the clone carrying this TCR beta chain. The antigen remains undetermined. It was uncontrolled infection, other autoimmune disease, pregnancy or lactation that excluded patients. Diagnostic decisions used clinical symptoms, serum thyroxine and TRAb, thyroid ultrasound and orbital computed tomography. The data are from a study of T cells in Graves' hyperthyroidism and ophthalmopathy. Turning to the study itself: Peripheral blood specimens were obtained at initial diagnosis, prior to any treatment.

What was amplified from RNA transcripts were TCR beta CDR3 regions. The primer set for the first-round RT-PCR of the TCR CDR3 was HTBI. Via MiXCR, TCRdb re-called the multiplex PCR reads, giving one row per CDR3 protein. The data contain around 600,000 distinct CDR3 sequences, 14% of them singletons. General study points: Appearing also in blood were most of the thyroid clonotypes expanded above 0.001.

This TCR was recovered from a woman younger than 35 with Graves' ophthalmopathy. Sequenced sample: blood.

CDR3 nucleotides: TGTGCCAGCCGCAGGGGTCTGGATTCACCCCTCCACTTT. This encodes CASRRGLDSPLHF. The chain couples TRBV6-1 to TRBJ1-6, with D possibly matching TRBD1 (6 bases). Germline V lookup: CDR1 MNHNS, CDR2 SASEGT. V was clipped by 8 bases and J by 8 bases, with 13 bases between them. The CDR3 consists of 13 residues.